Listed below are T cell receptor beta chains from one sample, sequenced in a study of blood T cell repertoires in COVID-19. TCRdb's table, derived via immunoSEQ multiplex PCR, lists solely in-frame clones and lacks some. This table holds tens of thousands of clones, under 70% found once. The specimen sequenced was peripheral blood. The origin of the receptors is a woman between 70 and 85 years old with acute or convalescent COVID-19. The CDR3 runs from the conserved cysteine through the conserved F or W. Fields, in order: V gene, D gene, clone size, J gene, CDR3 DNA, CDR3 protein. D genes are given only for firm matches. Clone size appears in some rows only: once, few, many, or a class for an expanded clone.

v_gene: TRBV6-5; d_gene: -; abundance: -; j_gene: TRBJ2-7; CDR3nt: TGTGCCAGCAGTTACGGGCAGGGGTTCGCCTACGAGCAGTACTTC; CDR3aa: CASSYGQGFAYEQYF
v_gene: TRBV13; d_gene: TRBD1; abundance: -; j_gene: TRBJ2-7; CDR3nt: TGTGCCAGCAGCCAGACAGGGGCCGATGGCGAGCAGTACTTC; CDR3aa: CASSQTGADGEQYF
v_gene: TRBV19; d_gene: -; abundance: -; j_gene: TRBJ1-1; CDR3nt: TGTGCCAGTAGTCCGGAGGCGGTGGCGGCGACTGAAGCTTTCTTT; CDR3aa: CASSPEAVAATEAFF
v_gene: TRBV28; d_gene: TRBD1; abundance: -; j_gene: TRBJ2-3; CDR3nt: TGTGCCAGCAGTGGGGACAGCGCAGATACGCAGTATTTT; CDR3aa: CASSGDSADTQYF
v_gene: TRBV7-9; d_gene: TRBD1; abundance: -; j_gene: TRBJ1-1; CDR3nt: TGTGCCAGCAGCTATGGGACAGGGAGGGACACTGAAGCTTTCTTT; CDR3aa: CASSYGTGRDTEAFF
v_gene: TRBV5-4; d_gene: -; abundance: few; j_gene: TRBJ2-7; CDR3nt: TGTGCAACCCGGAGCTCCTACGAGCAGTACTTC; CDR3aa: CATRSSYEQYF
v_gene: TRBV20-1; d_gene: -; abundance: -; j_gene: TRBJ2-7; CDR3nt: TGCAGTGCTGGTGAGTCGGGGGACGAGCAGTACTTC; CDR3aa: CSAGESGDEQYF
v_gene: TRBV18; d_gene: -; abundance: -; j_gene: TRBJ2-7; CDR3nt: TGTGCCAGCTCACGCGACGGGGGTCACTCCTACGAGCAGTACTTC; CDR3aa: CASSRDGGHSYEQYF
v_gene: TRBV27; d_gene: TRBD1; abundance: -; j_gene: TRBJ1-1; CDR3nt: TGTGCCAGCAGTATTGACAGGGGCACTGAAGCTTTCTTT; CDR3aa: CASSIDRGTEAFF
v_gene: TRBV14; d_gene: -; abundance: -; j_gene: TRBJ2-3; CDR3nt: TGTGCCAGCAGCCGCTGGGGGACAACCGACGCAGATACGCAGTATTTT; CDR3aa: CASSRWGTTDADTQYF
v_gene: TRBV7-6; d_gene: -; abundance: -; j_gene: TRBJ2-1; CDR3nt: TGTGCCAGCAGCTTAGGGCCGAACAATGAGCAGTTCTTC; CDR3aa: CASSLGPNNEQFF
v_gene: TRBV24-1; d_gene: TRBD1; abundance: -; j_gene: TRBJ2-2; CDR3nt: TGTGCCGCTGGGACAGCGAACACCGGGGAGCTGTTTTTT; CDR3aa: CAAGTANTGELFF
v_gene: TRBV5-6; d_gene: TRBD1; abundance: -; j_gene: TRBJ1-5; CDR3nt: TGTGCCAGCAGCTTAGAGACAGGGATCTGGGTTGTTAATCAGCCCCAGCATTTT; CDR3aa: CASSLETGIWVVNQPQHF
v_gene: TRBV19; d_gene: TRBD1; abundance: -; j_gene: TRBJ1-1; CDR3nt: TGTGCCAGTAAAGGTACAGGGGTGTGGACTGAAGCTTTCTTT; CDR3aa: CASKGTGVWTEAFF
v_gene: TRBV11-2; d_gene: TRBD2; abundance: many; j_gene: TRBJ2-5; CDR3nt: TGTGCCAGCAGCTCTCGGGGGGGCCAGGAGACCCAGTACTTC; CDR3aa: CASSSRGGQETQYF
v_gene: TRBV7-9; d_gene: -; abundance: -; j_gene: TRBJ2-7; CDR3nt: TGTGCCAGCAGCGAGGGGGGGGGTGTCCACGAGCAGTACTTC; CDR3aa: CASSEGGGVHEQYF
v_gene: TRBV6-2/TRBV6-3; d_gene: -; abundance: once; j_gene: TRBJ2-6; CDR3nt: TGTGCCAGCAGTTACCCCGGGACTTCCAACTCTGGGGCCAACGTCCTGACTTTC; CDR3aa: CASSYPGTSNSGANVLTF
v_gene: TRBV4-2; d_gene: -; abundance: -; j_gene: TRBJ1-3; CDR3nt: TGTGCCAGCAGCCAAGAGTCGGACACCATATATTTT; CDR3aa: CASSQESDTIYF
v_gene: TRBV6-5; d_gene: TRBD1; abundance: -; j_gene: TRBJ1-2; CDR3nt: TGTGCCAGCAGTTACGACAGGGGGCTCTATGGCTACACCTTC; CDR3aa: CASSYDRGLYGYTF
v_gene: TRBV7-2; d_gene: -; abundance: -; j_gene: TRBJ1-1; CDR3nt: TGTGCCAGCAGCTTGACAGCGATGAACACTGAAGCTTTCTTT; CDR3aa: CASSLTAMNTEAFF
v_gene: TRBV9; d_gene: -; abundance: -; j_gene: TRBJ1-5; CDR3nt: TGTGCCAGCAGCCAAGGAACAGGGAATCAGCCCCAGCATTTT; CDR3aa: CASSQGTGNQPQHF
v_gene: TRBV7-3; d_gene: TRBD2; abundance: -; j_gene: TRBJ2-3; CDR3nt: TGTGCCAGCAGCTTAATTGGGACTAGCGGGACAGATACGCAGTATTTT; CDR3aa: CASSLIGTSGTDTQYF
v_gene: TRBV4-1; d_gene: TRBD2; abundance: -; j_gene: TRBJ2-3; CDR3nt: TGCGCCAGCAGCCGCGGTAGGGCGGGAGTGGGCACAGATACGCAGTATTTT; CDR3aa: CASSRGRAGVGTDTQYF
v_gene: TRBV3-1/TRBV3-2; d_gene: TRBD2; abundance: -; j_gene: TRBJ2-2; CDR3nt: TGTGCCAGCAGCTCTACGACTAGCGGGAGCGGCGGGGAGCTGTTTTTT; CDR3aa: CASSSTTSGSGGELFF
v_gene: TRBV2; d_gene: -; abundance: -; j_gene: TRBJ1-5; CDR3nt: TGTGCCAGCAGAGCCGGGATCAATCAGCCCCAGCATTTT; CDR3aa: CASRAGINQPQHF
v_gene: TRBV19; d_gene: -; abundance: -; j_gene: TRBJ1-3; CDR3nt: TGTGCCAGTAGTTTGGAGTCGGTCTCTGGAAACACCATATATTTT; CDR3aa: CASSLESVSGNTIYF
v_gene: TRBV9; d_gene: -; abundance: few; j_gene: TRBJ1-3; CDR3nt: TGTGCCAGCAGCGGACAGGAGCGGGGGCCGTTCTCTGGAAACACCATATATTTT; CDR3aa: CASSGQERGPFSGNTIYF
v_gene: TRBV28; d_gene: -; abundance: few; j_gene: TRBJ1-2; CDR3nt: TGTGCCAGCAGGGGACAAGGACTCTATGGCTACACCTTC; CDR3aa: CASRGQGLYGYTF
v_gene: TRBV28; d_gene: -; abundance: -; j_gene: TRBJ1-1; CDR3nt: TGTGCCAGCAGTTTACCTGGGCCCCCTGAAGCTTTCTTT; CDR3aa: CASSLPGPPEAFF
v_gene: TRBV7-6; d_gene: TRBD2; abundance: -; j_gene: TRBJ2-3; CDR3nt: TGTGCCAGCAGCTTATCCCAGCGGGGAGATACGCAGTATTTT; CDR3aa: CASSLSQRGDTQYF
v_gene: TRBV2; d_gene: -; abundance: -; j_gene: TRBJ1-2; CDR3nt: TGTGCCAGCAGTGACGGTAACTATGGCTACACCTTC; CDR3aa: CASSDGNYGYTF
v_gene: TRBV4-3; d_gene: -; abundance: -; j_gene: TRBJ1-3; CDR3nt: TGCGCCAGCAGCCAAGATGGAGGGTCTGGAAACACCATATATTTT; CDR3aa: CASSQDGGSGNTIYF
v_gene: TRBV19; d_gene: TRBD1; abundance: -; j_gene: TRBJ1-5; CDR3nt: TGTGCCAGTAGTATAGCCTCCCGGACAGGGACCAATCAGCCCCAGCATTTT; CDR3aa: CASSIASRTGTNQPQHF
v_gene: TRBV6-5; d_gene: -; abundance: -; j_gene: TRBJ1-4; CDR3nt: TGTGCCAGCAAGACCGGGACAACTAATGAAAAACTGTTTTTT; CDR3aa: CASKTGTTNEKLFF
v_gene: TRBV5-5; d_gene: -; abundance: -; j_gene: TRBJ1-1; CDR3nt: TGTGCCAGCAGCTCGTCAGGGTTAACTGAAGCTTTCTTT; CDR3aa: CASSSSGLTEAFF
v_gene: TRBV6-5; d_gene: TRBD2; abundance: -; j_gene: TRBJ2-3; CDR3nt: TGTGCCAGCAGTTACTCGGGACGGGGGGGCCGCGATACGCAGTATTTT; CDR3aa: CASSYSGRGGRDTQYF
v_gene: TRBV7-2; d_gene: TRBD1; abundance: -; j_gene: TRBJ2-5; CDR3nt: TGTGCCAGCAGCTCGGGACAGAAAGAGACCCAGTACTTC; CDR3aa: CASSSGQKETQYF
v_gene: TRBV19; d_gene: TRBD2; abundance: -; j_gene: TRBJ2-5; CDR3nt: TGTGCCAGTAGTACCCCAGCGGGAACAGAGACCCAGTACTTC; CDR3aa: CASSTPAGTETQYF
v_gene: TRBV7-2; d_gene: TRBD1; abundance: -; j_gene: TRBJ2-2; CDR3nt: TGTGCCAGCAGACAACCGGGACAGGGGGCCGACGGGGAGCTGTTTTTT; CDR3aa: CASRQPGQGADGELFF
v_gene: TRBV7-8; d_gene: -; abundance: -; j_gene: TRBJ1-1; CDR3nt: TGTGCCAGCAGCTCCCCGAGACAGAACTTGAACACTGAAGCTTTCTTT; CDR3aa: CASSSPRQNLNTEAFF
v_gene: TRBV20-1; d_gene: -; abundance: few; j_gene: TRBJ1-5; CDR3nt: TGCAGTGCTAGTACGGGGGGCCCTCAGCCCCAGCATTTT; CDR3aa: CSASTGGPQPQHF
v_gene: TRBV6-5; d_gene: TRBD1; abundance: -; j_gene: TRBJ1-1; CDR3nt: TGTGCCAGCAGCCGACAGGGGAGTAACACTGAAGCTTTCTTT; CDR3aa: CASSRQGSNTEAFF
v_gene: TRBV9; d_gene: -; abundance: -; j_gene: TRBJ2-4; CDR3nt: TGTGCCAGCAGCGTAGAGGCAGGGTTGGACATTCAGTACTTC; CDR3aa: CASSVEAGLDIQYF
v_gene: TRBV27; d_gene: TRBD1; abundance: once; j_gene: TRBJ2-1; CDR3nt: TGTGCCAGCAGCCTCACACCGGGACAGGGAGGGAATGAGCAGTTCTTC; CDR3aa: CASSLTPGQGGNEQFF
v_gene: TRBV28; d_gene: -; abundance: -; j_gene: TRBJ2-7; CDR3nt: TGTGCCAGCAGTTCCCCTGCAGGGGACGAGCAGTACTTC; CDR3aa: CASSSPAGDEQYF
v_gene: TRBV11-2; d_gene: TRBD1; abundance: -; j_gene: TRBJ1-4; CDR3nt: TGTGCCAGCAGTCCGACAGGGCCTGAAAAACTGTTTTTT; CDR3aa: CASSPTGPEKLFF
v_gene: TRBV5-4; d_gene: TRBD1; abundance: -; j_gene: TRBJ1-1; CDR3nt: TGTGCCAGCAGCAGCAGGGGGCGCGGGATGAACACTGAAGCTTTCTTT; CDR3aa: CASSSRGRGMNTEAFF
v_gene: TRBV20-1; d_gene: -; abundance: -; j_gene: TRBJ2-2; CDR3nt: TGCAGTGCTAGTCCTTCCAGGGGAATCGGGGAGCTGTTTTTT; CDR3aa: CSASPSRGIGELFF
v_gene: TRBV7-6; d_gene: -; abundance: -; j_gene: TRBJ2-5; CDR3nt: TGTGCCAGCAGCTTTTCCGGGACACCTACAGAGACCCAGTACTTC; CDR3aa: CASSFSGTPTETQYF
v_gene: TRBV30; d_gene: -; abundance: -; j_gene: TRBJ2-5; CDR3nt: TGTGCCTGGAGTAAGAGGGAACAAGAGACCCAGTACTTC; CDR3aa: CAWSKREQETQYF
v_gene: TRBV6-8; d_gene: -; abundance: few; j_gene: TRBJ1-5; CDR3nt: TGTGCCAGCAGATCACCGACAGTTAGGTATCAGCCCCAGCATTTT; CDR3aa: CASRSPTVRYQPQHF
v_gene: TRBV4-1; d_gene: TRBD1; abundance: -; j_gene: TRBJ1-4; CDR3nt: TGCGCCAGCAGCCAAGGGCCGGGACAGAATAATGAAAAACTGTTTTTT; CDR3aa: CASSQGPGQNNEKLFF
v_gene: TRBV2; d_gene: -; abundance: -; j_gene: TRBJ1-3; CDR3nt: TGTGCCAGCAGTGGACGGGGCTCTGGAAACACCATATATTTT; CDR3aa: CASSGRGSGNTIYF
v_gene: TRBV19; d_gene: -; abundance: -; j_gene: TRBJ1-6; CDR3nt: TGTGCCAGTAGTATTAATTCAGGAGGGGCGGACAATTCACCCCTCCACTTT; CDR3aa: CASSINSGGADNSPLHF